The rows below give T cell receptor beta chains drawn from one sample of a study of blood T cell repertoires in COVID-19. Clones were sequenced by immunoSEQ multiplex PCR, and TCRdb holds only the in-frame ones, with some missing. Of about 260,000 clones in the sample, around 89% were seen once. Sequenced material: PBMCs or T cells enriched from blood (not recorded which). All receptors derive from a woman aged 25 to 39 with acute COVID-19. The CDR3 runs from the conserved cysteine through the conserved F or W. The D gene is left open where the match is weak. Size is omitted from some rows. Given values are once, few, many or a class for expanded clones.

cdr3_aa: CASSKDDSNTEAFF
cdr3_nt: TGTGCCAGCAGCAAAGATGACAGTAACACTGAAGCTTTCTTT
v_call: TRBV21-1
j_call: TRBJ1-1
clone_size: NA
d_call: NA

cdr3_aa: CATSRDSGTGYQPQHF
cdr3_nt: TGTGCCACCAGCAGAGATTCGGGGACAGGGTATCAGCCCCAGCATTTT
v_call: TRBV15
j_call: TRBJ1-5
clone_size: NA
d_call: TRBD1

cdr3_aa: CASRREGTDTQYF
cdr3_nt: TGCGCCAGCAGGCGAGAAGGCACAGATACGCAGTATTTT
v_call: TRBV5-1
j_call: TRBJ2-3
clone_size: NA
d_call: NA

cdr3_aa: CASSPTSARDEQYF
cdr3_nt: TGTGCCAGCAGTCCGACTAGCGCGCGGGACGAGCAGTACTTC
v_call: TRBV6-5
j_call: TRBJ2-7
clone_size: NA
d_call: TRBD2

cdr3_aa: CASSNTWSLGAGNQPQHF
cdr3_nt: TGTGCCAGCAGTAATACCTGGTCATTGGGGGCCGGCAATCAGCCCCAGCATTTT
v_call: TRBV28
j_call: TRBJ1-5
clone_size: NA
d_call: NA

cdr3_aa: CASSVETSGMDTGELFF
cdr3_nt: TGTGCCAGCAGCGTTGAGACTAGCGGGATGGACACCGGGGAGCTGTTTTTT
v_call: TRBV9
j_call: TRBJ2-2
clone_size: NA
d_call: TRBD2

cdr3_aa: CASRLQGAVNEQYF
cdr3_nt: TGTGCCAGCAGGTTACAGGGGGCAGTGAACGAGCAGTACTTC
v_call: TRBV2
j_call: TRBJ2-7
clone_size: NA
d_call: TRBD1

cdr3_aa: CASSYSSGGLGNEQFF
cdr3_nt: TGTGCCAGCAGTTACTCGAGCGGGGGGCTTGGCAATGAGCAGTTCTTC
v_call: TRBV6-5
j_call: TRBJ2-1
clone_size: once
d_call: TRBD2

cdr3_aa: CASSISETNSGNTIYF
cdr3_nt: TGCGCCAGCAGCATCTCAGAAACTAACTCTGGAAACACCATATATTTT
v_call: TRBV5-1
j_call: TRBJ1-3
clone_size: NA
d_call: NA

cdr3_aa: CASSLAGGLAGVQGNYEQFF
cdr3_nt: TGTGCCAGCAGCTTAGCGGGGGGACTAGCGGGAGTCCAAGGTAATTATGAGCAGTTCTTC
v_call: TRBV7-8
j_call: TRBJ2-1
clone_size: NA
d_call: TRBD2

cdr3_aa: CASSLDRETGANVLTF
cdr3_nt: TGTGCCAGCAGCTTGGACAGGGAAACTGGGGCCAACGTCCTGACTTTC
v_call: TRBV5-4
j_call: TRBJ2-6
clone_size: NA
d_call: NA

cdr3_aa: CASSPQLGGRTDTQYF
cdr3_nt: TGTGCCAGCAGCCCTCAGCTGGGCGGGAGAACCGATACGCAGTATTTT
v_call: TRBV5-4
j_call: TRBJ2-3
clone_size: NA
d_call: TRBD2

cdr3_aa: CASTPPGSMTGELFF
cdr3_nt: TGTGCCAGTACCCCTCCCGGGAGTATGACCGGGGAGCTGTTTTTT
v_call: TRBV19
j_call: TRBJ2-2
clone_size: NA
d_call: NA

cdr3_aa: CSVEGSGGFSTGELFF
cdr3_nt: TGCAGCGTTGAGGGCTCGGGAGGGTTTTCCACCGGGGAGCTGTTTTTT
v_call: TRBV29-1
j_call: TRBJ2-2
clone_size: NA
d_call: TRBD2

cdr3_aa: CASSVRTGKIEQYF
cdr3_nt: TGTGCCAGCAGCGTACGGACAGGGAAGATCGAGCAGTACTTC
v_call: TRBV9
j_call: TRBJ2-7
clone_size: NA
d_call: TRBD1

cdr3_aa: CASSRQGDQPQHF
cdr3_nt: TGTGCCAGCAGCCGACAGGGGGATCAGCCCCAGCATTTT
v_call: TRBV7-8
j_call: TRBJ1-5
clone_size: NA
d_call: TRBD1

cdr3_aa: CASSFPGGPDTQYF
cdr3_nt: TGTGCCAGCAGTTTCCCGGGAGGGCCAGATACGCAGTATTTT
v_call: TRBV28
j_call: TRBJ2-3
clone_size: NA
d_call: TRBD2

cdr3_aa: CASSFALEDNQPQHF
cdr3_nt: TGTGCCAGCAGTTTTGCGCTAGAGGATAATCAGCCCCAGCATTTT
v_call: TRBV28
j_call: TRBJ1-5
clone_size: NA
d_call: NA

cdr3_aa: CASSYSSGGYYEQYF
cdr3_nt: TGTGCCAGCAGTTACTCTAGCGGGGGGTACTACGAGCAGTACTTC
v_call: TRBV6-5
j_call: TRBJ2-7
clone_size: few
d_call: TRBD2

cdr3_aa: CASSNSGRAYFYEQFF
cdr3_nt: TGTGCCAGTAGTAACAGCGGGAGGGCCTATTTCTATGAGCAGTTCTTC
v_call: TRBV19
j_call: TRBJ2-1
clone_size: NA
d_call: TRBD2

cdr3_aa: CASSRTGWETQYF
cdr3_nt: TGTGCCAGCAGCCGGACAGGGTGGGAGACCCAGTACTTC
v_call: TRBV5-6
j_call: TRBJ2-5
clone_size: NA
d_call: TRBD1

cdr3_aa: CASPDRNQMNTEAFF
cdr3_nt: TGTGCCAGCCCCGACAGGAACCAAATGAACACTGAAGCTTTCTTT
v_call: TRBV28
j_call: TRBJ1-1
clone_size: NA
d_call: NA

cdr3_aa: CASSELGGGDGYTF
cdr3_nt: TGTGCCAGCAGTGAATTAGGGGGGGGCGATGGCTACACCTTC
v_call: TRBV25-1
j_call: TRBJ1-2
clone_size: NA
d_call: NA

cdr3_aa: CASSRSPGGSFYNEQFF
cdr3_nt: TGTGCCAGCAGCCGAAGTCCCGGGGGGAGTTTCTACAATGAGCAGTTCTTC
v_call: TRBV11-2
j_call: TRBJ2-1
clone_size: NA
d_call: TRBD2

cdr3_aa: CASSYGEGLEAFF
cdr3_nt: TGTGCCAGCAGTTACGGGGAGGGCCTCGAAGCTTTCTTT
v_call: TRBV6-5
j_call: TRBJ1-1
clone_size: NA
d_call: NA

cdr3_aa: CASSYSVGGGLEAFF
cdr3_nt: TGTGCCAGCAGTTACTCAGTAGGTGGAGGACTTGAAGCTTTCTTT
v_call: TRBV6-5
j_call: TRBJ1-1
clone_size: many
d_call: NA

cdr3_aa: CASSGSGRQETQYF
cdr3_nt: TGTGCCAGCAGCGGTAGCGGGAGGCAAGAGACCCAGTACTTC
v_call: TRBV9
j_call: TRBJ2-5
clone_size: NA
d_call: TRBD2

cdr3_aa: CASSYSWTENYGYTF
cdr3_nt: TGTGCCAGCAGTTACTCGTGGACAGAGAACTATGGCTACACCTTC
v_call: TRBV6-5
j_call: TRBJ1-2
clone_size: NA
d_call: NA